This T cell receptor (beta chain) was found in a study of spatial heterogeneity in lung cancer. At the level of the study: Each time, sequencing found more beta-chain sequences than alpha-chain sequences.

The table lists this clonotype with many counts. Its antigen is as yet unknown. Being off target in a library aimed at alpha chains, this beta chain has a size of little meaning. The sample's time point: sample taken at primary tumor resection. The donors comprised 60 to 80 untreated early-stage non-small cell lung cancer patients. Whole RNA came from tumor, nontumor lung or frozen PBMC and was sequenced without being sorted. Carried by each TCR cDNA molecule was a unique molecular identifier. TCRdb re-called the 5' RACE reads with MiXCR, one entry per CDR3 protein. This table holds about 13,000 distinct CDR3 sequences, roughly 5% found once. The CDR3 extends over 14 amino acids. Germline CDR1 LNHDA, CDR2 SQIVND (reference sequence). V shed 3 bases and J shed 1 base, with 6 bases lying between them. Notes on the study in general: The number of expanded tumor alpha and beta chains correlated with mutation number.

V is TRBV19 and J is TRBJ2-2, with D possibly TRBD1 on 6 matching bases. Sequences were derived from lung tumor tissue, sampled at surgery. The sequence came from a male donor with early-stage non-small cell lung cancer. The CDR3 reads CASSMTGNTGELFF. DNA of the CDR3: TGTGCCAGTAGTATGACAGGGAACACCGGGGAGCTGTTTTTT.